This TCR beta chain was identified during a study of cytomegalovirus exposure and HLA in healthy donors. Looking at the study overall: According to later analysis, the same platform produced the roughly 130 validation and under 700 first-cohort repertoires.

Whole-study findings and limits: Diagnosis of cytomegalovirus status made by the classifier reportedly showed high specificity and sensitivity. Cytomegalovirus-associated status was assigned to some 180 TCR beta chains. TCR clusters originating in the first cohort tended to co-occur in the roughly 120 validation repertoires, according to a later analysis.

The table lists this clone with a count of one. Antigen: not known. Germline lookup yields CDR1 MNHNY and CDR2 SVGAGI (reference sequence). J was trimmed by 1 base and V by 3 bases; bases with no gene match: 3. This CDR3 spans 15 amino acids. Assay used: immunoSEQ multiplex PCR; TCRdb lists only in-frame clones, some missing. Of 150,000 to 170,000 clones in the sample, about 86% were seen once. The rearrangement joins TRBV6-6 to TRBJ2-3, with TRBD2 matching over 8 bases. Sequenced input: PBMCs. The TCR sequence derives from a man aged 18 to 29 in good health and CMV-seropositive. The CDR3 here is CASSYRRGGTDTQYF. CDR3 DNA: TGTGCCAGCAGTTATCGGCGGGGGGGCACAGATACGCAGTATTTT.